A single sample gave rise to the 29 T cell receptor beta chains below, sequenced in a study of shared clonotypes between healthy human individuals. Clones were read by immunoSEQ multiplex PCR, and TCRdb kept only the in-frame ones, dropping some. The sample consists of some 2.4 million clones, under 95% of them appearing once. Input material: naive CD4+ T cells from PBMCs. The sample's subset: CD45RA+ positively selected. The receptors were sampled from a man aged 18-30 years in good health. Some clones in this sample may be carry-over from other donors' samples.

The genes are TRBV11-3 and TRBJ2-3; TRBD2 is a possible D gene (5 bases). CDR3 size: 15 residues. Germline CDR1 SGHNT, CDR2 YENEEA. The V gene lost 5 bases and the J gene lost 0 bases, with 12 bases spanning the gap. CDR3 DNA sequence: TGTGCCAGCAGCCAAAGCGGAGAAAGCACAGATACGCAGTATTTT. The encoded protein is CASSQSGESTDTQYF.

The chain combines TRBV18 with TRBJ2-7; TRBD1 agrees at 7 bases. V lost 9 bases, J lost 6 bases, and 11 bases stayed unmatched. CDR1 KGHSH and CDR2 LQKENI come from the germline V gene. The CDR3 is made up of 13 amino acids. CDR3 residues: CASAPDRNGEQYF. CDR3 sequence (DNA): TGTGCCAGTGCCCCGGACAGGAACGGCGAGCAGTACTTC.

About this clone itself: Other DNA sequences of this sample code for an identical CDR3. CDR3 sequence (DNA): TGTGCCAGCAGCTTAGCGCTCCAAGAGACCCAGTACTTC. Amino acids: CASSLALQETQYF. The V call is TRBV7-9, the J call TRBJ2-5; D ambiguous. Trimming stripped 0 bases from V and 1 base from J, with 3 bases between. The CDR3 extends over 13 amino acids. Germline CDR1 SEHNR, CDR2 FQNEAQ (reference sequence).

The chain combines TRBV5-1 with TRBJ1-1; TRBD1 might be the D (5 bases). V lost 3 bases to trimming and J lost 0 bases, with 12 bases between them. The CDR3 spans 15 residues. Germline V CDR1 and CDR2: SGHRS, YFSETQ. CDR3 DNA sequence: TGCGCCAGCAGCTGGGGACGGAAGATGAACACTGAAGCTTTCTTT. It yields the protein CASSWGRKMNTEAFF.

The CDR3 nucleotides read TGTGCCAGCAGCCAAGTAGCCCATGGGCCAGATACGCAGTATTTT. Its translation is CASSQVAHGPDTQYF. This chain uses TRBV14 with TRBJ2-3; D uncertain. The V end was cut by 1 base, the J end by 4 bases, with 12 bases between. This CDR3 has 15 amino acids. Germline CDR1 and CDR2: SGHDN and FVKESK.

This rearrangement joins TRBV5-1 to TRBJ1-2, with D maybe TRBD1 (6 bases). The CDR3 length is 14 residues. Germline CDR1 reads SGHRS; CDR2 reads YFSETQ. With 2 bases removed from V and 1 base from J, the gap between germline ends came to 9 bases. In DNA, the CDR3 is TGCGCCAGCAGCTTCCCAGGGGATAACTATGGCTACACCTTC. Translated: CASSFPGDNYGYTF.

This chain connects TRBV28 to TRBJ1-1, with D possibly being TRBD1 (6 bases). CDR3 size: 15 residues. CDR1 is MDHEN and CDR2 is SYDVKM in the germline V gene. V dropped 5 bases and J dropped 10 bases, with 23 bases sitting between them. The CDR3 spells CASSVKGGREDSAFF. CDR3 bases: TGTGCCAGCAGTGTTAAGGGGGGCAGGGAGGATTCAGCTTTCTTT.

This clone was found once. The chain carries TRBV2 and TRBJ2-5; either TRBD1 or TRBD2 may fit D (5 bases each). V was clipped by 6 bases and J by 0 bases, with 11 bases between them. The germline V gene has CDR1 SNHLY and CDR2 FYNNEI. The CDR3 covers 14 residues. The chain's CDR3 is CASRDTSYQETQYF. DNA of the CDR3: TGTGCCAGCAGGGACACTAGTTACCAAGAGACCCAGTACTTC.

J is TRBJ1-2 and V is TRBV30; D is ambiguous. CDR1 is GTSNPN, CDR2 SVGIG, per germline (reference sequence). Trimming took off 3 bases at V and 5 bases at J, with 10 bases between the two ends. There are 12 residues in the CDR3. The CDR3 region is CAWSKLIYGYTF. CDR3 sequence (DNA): TGTGCCTGGAGCAAGTTGATATATGGCTACACCTTC.

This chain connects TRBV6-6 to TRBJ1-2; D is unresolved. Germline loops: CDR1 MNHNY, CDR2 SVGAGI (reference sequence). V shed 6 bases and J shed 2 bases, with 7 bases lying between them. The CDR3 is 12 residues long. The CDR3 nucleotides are TGTGCCAGCAGATGGGAAAACTATGGCTACACCTTC. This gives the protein CASRWENYGYTF.

The CDR3 DNA follows: TGTGCCAGCAGCCTTCTAGGGGGACAGACTCAAGAGACCCAGTACTTC. It codes for CASSLLGGQTQETQYF. The V call is TRBV7-8, the J call TRBJ2-5; 7 positions match TRBD1. This CDR3 comprises 16 residues. V shed 5 bases and J 2 bases; nucleotides not matched to a gene: 11. The germline V gene has CDR1 SGHVS and CDR2 FQNEAQ.

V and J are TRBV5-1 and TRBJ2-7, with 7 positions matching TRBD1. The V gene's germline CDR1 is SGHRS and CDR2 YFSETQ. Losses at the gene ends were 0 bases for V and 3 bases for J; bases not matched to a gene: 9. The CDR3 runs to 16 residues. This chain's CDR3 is CASSLAAEQGNYEQYF. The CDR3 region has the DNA TGCGCCAGCAGCTTGGCCGCCGAACAGGGGAACTACGAGCAGTACTTC.

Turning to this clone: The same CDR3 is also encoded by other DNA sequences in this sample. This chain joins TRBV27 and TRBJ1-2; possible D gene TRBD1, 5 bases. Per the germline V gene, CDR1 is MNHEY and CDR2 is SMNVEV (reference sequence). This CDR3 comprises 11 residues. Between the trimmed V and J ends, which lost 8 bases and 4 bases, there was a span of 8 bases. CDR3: CASRGVYGYTF. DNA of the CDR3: TGTGCCAGCCGAGGGGTCTATGGCTACACCTTC.

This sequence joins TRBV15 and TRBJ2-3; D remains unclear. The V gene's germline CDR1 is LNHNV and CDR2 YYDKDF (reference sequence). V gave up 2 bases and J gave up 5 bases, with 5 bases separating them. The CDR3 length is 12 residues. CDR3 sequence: CATSRLLDTQYF. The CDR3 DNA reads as TGTGCCACCAGCAGACTCCTAGATACGCAGTATTTT.

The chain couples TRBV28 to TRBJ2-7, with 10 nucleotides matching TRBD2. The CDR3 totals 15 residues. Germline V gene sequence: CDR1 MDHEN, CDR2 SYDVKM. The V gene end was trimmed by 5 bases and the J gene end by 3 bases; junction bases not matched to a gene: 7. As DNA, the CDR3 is TGTGCCAGCAGTACAAAGCGGGAGGGCCGCTACGAGCAGTACTTC. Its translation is CASSTKREGRYEQYF.

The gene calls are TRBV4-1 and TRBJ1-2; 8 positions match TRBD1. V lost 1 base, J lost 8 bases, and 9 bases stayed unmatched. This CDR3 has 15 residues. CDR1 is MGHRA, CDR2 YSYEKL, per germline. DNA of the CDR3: TGCGCCAGCAGCCAAGGTGCGGCAGGGGGCGCCGGCTACACCTTC. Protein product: CASSQGAAGGAGYTF.

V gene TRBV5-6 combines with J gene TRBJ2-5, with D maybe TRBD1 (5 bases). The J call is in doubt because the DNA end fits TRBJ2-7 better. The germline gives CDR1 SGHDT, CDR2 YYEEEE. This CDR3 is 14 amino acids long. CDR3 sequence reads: CASTADIRAYEQYF. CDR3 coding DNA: TGTGCCAGCACCGCGGACATAAGAGCCTACGAGCAGTACTTC.

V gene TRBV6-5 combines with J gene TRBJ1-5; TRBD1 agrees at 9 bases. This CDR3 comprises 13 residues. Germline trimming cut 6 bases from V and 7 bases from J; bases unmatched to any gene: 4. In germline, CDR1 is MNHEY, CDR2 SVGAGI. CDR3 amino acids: CASSRQGEQPQHF. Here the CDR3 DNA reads TGTGCCAGCAGCCGACAGGGGGAGCAGCCCCAGCATTTT.

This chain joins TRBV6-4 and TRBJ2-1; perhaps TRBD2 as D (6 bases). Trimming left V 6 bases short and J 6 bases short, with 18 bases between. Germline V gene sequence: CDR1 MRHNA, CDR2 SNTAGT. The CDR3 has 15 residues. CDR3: CASRRGTPFFNEQFF. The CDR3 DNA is TGTGCCAGCAGACGCGGGACTCCATTCTTCAATGAGCAGTTCTTC.

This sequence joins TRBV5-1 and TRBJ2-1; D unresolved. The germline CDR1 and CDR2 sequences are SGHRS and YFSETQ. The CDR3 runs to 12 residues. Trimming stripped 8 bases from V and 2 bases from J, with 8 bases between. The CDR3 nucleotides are TGCGCCAGTGGTTGGACCTACAATGAGCAGTTCTTC. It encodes CASGWTYNEQFF.

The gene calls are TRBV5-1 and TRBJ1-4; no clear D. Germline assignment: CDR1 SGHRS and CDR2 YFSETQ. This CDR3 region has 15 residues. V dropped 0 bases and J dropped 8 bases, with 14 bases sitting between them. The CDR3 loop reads CASSLVKGGGEKLFF. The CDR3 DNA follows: TGCGCCAGCAGCTTGGTTAAGGGAGGCGGAGAAAAACTGTTTTTT.

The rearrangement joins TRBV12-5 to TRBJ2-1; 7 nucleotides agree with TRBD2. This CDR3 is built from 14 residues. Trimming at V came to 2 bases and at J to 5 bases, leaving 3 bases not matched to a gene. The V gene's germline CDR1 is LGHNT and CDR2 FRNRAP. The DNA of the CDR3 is TGTGCTAGTGGTTTGACTAGCGTCAACAATGAGCAGTTCTTC. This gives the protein CASGLTSVNNEQFF.

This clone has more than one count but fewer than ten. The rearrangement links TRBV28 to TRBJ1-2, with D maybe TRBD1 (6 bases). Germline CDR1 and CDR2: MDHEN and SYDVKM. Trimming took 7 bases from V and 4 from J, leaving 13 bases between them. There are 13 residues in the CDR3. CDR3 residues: CASKEAGAYGYTF. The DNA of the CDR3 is TGTGCCAGCAAAGAAGCGGGGGCCTATGGCTACACCTTC.

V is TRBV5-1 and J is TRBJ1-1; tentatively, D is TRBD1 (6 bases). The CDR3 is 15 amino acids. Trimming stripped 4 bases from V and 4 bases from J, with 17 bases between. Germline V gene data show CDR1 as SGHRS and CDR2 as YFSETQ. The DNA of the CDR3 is TGCGCCAGCAGCCAGGTTACAGGGAGTCGCACTGAAGCTTTCTTT. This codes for CASSQVTGSRTEAFF.

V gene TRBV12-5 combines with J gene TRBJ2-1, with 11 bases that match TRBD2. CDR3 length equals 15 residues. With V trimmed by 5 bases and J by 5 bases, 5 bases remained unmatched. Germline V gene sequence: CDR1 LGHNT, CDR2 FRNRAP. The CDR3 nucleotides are TGTGCTAGTGGTCCCGGGACTAGCGGTAACAATGAGCAGTTCTTC. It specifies CASGPGTSGNNEQFF.

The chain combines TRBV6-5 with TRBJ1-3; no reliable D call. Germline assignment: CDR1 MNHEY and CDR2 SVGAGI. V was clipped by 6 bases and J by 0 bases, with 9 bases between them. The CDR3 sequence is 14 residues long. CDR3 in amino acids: CASRTQSSGNTIYF. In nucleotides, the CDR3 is TGTGCCAGCAGAACGCAGAGCTCTGGAAACACCATATATTTT.

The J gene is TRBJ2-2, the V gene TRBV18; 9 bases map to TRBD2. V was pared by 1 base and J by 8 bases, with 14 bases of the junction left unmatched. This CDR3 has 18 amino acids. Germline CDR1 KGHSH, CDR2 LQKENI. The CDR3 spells CASSPLSLIAGASGELFF. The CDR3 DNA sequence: TGTGCCAGCTCACCACTCTCTCTGATAGCGGGAGCGTCTGGGGAGCTGTTTTTT.

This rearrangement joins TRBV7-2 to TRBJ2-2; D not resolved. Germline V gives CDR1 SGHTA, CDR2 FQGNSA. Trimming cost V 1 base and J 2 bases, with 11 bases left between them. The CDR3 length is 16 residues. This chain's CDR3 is CASSLVYPQNTGELFF. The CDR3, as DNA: TGTGCCAGCAGCTTAGTCTACCCTCAAAACACCGGGGAGCTGTTTTTT.

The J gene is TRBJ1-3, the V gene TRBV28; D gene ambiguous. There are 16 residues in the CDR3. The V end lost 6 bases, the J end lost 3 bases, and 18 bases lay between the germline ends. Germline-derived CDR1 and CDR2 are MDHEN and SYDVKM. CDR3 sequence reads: CASSDPGILGGNTIYF. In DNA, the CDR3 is TGTGCCAGCAGCGACCCCGGGATCCTAGGTGGAAACACCATATATTTT.